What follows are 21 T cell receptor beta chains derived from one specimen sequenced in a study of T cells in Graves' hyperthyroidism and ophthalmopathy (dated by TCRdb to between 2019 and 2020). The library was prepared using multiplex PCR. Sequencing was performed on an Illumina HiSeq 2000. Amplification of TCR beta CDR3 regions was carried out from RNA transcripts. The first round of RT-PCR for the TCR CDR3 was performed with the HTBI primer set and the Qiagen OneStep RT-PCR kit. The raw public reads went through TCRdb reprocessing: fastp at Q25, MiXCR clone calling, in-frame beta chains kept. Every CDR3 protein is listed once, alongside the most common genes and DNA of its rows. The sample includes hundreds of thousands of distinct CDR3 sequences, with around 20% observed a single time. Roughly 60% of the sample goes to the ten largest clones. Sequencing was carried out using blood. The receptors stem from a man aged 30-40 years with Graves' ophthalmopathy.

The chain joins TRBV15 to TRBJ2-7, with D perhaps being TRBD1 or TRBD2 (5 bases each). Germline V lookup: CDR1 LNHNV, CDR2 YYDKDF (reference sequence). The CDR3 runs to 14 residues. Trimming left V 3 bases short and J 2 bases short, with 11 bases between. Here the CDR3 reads CATSRGRDAYEQYF. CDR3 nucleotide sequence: TGTGCCACCAGCAGGGGTAGGGACGCCTACGAGCAGTACTTC.

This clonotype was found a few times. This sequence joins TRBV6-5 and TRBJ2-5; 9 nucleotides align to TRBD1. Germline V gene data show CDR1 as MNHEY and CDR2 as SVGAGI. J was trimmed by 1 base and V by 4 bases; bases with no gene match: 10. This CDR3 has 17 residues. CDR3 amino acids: CASSSTGGAGSQETQYF. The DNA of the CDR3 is TGTGCCAGCAGTTCTACAGGGGGCGCTGGGTCCCAAGAGACCCAGTACTTC.

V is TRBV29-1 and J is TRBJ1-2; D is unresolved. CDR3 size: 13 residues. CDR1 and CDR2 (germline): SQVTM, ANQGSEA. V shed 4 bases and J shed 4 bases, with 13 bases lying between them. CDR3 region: CSVVGSLSYGYTF. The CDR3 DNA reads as TGCAGCGTTGTGGGGTCTCTAAGCTATGGCTACACCTTC. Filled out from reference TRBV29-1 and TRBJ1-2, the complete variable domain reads SAVISQKPSRDICQRGTSLTIQCQVDSQVTMMFWYRQQPGQSLTLIATANQGSEATYESGFVIDKFPISRPNLTFSTLTVSNMSPEDSSIYLCSVVGSLSYGYTFGSGTRLTVV.

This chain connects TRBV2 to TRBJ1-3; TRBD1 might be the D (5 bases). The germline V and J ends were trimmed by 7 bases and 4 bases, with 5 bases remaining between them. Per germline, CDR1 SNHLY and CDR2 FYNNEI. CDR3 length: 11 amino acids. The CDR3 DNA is TGTGCCAGCAAGGGGGGAAACACCATATATTTT. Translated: CASKGGNTIYF.

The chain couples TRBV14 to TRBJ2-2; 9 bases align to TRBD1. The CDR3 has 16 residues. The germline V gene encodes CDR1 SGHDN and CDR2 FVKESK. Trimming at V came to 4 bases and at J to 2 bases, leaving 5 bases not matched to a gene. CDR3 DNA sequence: TGTGCCAGCAGCCCGCTGGGACAGGGTAACACCGGGGAGCTGTTTTTT. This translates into CASSPLGQGNTGELFF.

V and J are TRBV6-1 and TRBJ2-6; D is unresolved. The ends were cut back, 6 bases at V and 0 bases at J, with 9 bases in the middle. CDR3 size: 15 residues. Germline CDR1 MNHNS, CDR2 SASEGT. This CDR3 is CASRDFYSGANVLTF. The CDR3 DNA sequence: TGTGCCAGCAGAGACTTCTACTCTGGGGCCAACGTCCTGACTTTC.

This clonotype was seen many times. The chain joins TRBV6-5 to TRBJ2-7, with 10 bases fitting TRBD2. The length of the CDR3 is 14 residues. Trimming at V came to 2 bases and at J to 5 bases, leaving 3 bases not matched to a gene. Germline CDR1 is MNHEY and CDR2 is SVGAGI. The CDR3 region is CASSYTSGANEQYF. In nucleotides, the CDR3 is TGTGCCAGCAGTTACACTAGCGGGGCCAACGAGCAGTACTTC.

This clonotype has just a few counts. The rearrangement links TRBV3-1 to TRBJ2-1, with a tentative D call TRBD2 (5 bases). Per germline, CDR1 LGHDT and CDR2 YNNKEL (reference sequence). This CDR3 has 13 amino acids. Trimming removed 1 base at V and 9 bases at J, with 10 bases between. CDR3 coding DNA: TGTGCCAGCAGCCAAGTTCTAGCTAGTGAGCAGTTCTTC. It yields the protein CASSQVLASEQFF.

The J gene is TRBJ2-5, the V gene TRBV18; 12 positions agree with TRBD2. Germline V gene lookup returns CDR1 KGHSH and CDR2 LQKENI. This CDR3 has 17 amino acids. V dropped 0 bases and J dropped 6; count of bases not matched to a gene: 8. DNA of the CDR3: TGTGCCAGCTCACCACCCACACTAGCGGGAGGATCGAAGACCCAGTACTTC. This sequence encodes CASSPPTLAGGSKTQYF.

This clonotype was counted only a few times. The CDR3 DNA sequence: TGTGCCAGCAGCACTACGGGCGTTCAGTTCTTC. The encoded protein is CASSTTGVQFF. This rearrangement joins TRBV28 to TRBJ2-1; D not certain. V was cut by 6 bases and J by 13 bases, with 13 bases left in between. This CDR3 is 11 amino acids long. Germline loops: CDR1 MDHEN, CDR2 SYDVKM.

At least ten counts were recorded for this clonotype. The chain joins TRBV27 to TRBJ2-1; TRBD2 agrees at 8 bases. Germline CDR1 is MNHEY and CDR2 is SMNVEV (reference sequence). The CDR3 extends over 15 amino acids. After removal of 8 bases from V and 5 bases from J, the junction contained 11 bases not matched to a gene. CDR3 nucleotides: TGTGCCAGCGGGTTGAGCGGGAGCCCTCACAATGAGCAGTTCTTC. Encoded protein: CASGLSGSPHNEQFF.

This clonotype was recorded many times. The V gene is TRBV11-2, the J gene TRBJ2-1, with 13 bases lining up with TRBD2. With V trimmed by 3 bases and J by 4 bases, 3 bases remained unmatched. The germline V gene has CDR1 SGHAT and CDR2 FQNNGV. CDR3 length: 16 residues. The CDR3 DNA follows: TGTGCCAGCAGCTTTTGGGGACTAGCGGGGTACAATGAGCAGTTCTTC. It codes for CASSFWGLAGYNEQFF.

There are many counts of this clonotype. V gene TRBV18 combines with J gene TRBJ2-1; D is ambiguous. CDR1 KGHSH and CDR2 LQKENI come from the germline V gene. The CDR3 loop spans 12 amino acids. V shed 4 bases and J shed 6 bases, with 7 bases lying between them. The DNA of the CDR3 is TGTGCCAGCTCACTCCAGAGCAATGAGCAGTTCTTC. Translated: CASSLQSNEQFF.

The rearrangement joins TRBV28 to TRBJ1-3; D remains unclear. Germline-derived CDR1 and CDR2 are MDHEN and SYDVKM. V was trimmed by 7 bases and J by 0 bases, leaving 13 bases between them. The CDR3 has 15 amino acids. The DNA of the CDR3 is TGTGCCAGCACTCCCCGGCACCACTCTGGAAACACCATATATTTT. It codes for CASTPRHHSGNTIYF.

CDR3 sequence reads: CASSLAGTTNNEQYF. The CDR3, as DNA: TGCGCCAGCAGCTTGGCCGGGACGACTAACAATGAGCAGTACTTC. The rearrangement joins TRBV5-1 to TRBJ2-1; TRBD1 or TRBD2 may be the D gene (5 bases each). The last part of the DNA fits TRBJ2-7 better; the J call may be wrong. The CDR3 runs 15 residues. Germline V gives CDR1 SGHRS, CDR2 YFSETQ.

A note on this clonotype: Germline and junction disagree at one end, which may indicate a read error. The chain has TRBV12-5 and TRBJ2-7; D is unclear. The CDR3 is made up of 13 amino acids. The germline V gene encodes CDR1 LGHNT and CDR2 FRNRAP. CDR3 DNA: TGTGCTGGTGGTTTGGCAGAACTCTCCGAGCAGTACTTC. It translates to CAGGLAELSEQYF.

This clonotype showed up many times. CDR3 DNA: TGTGCCAGCAACGGGGACCCCTCCTACAATGAGCAGTTCTTC. Its translation: CASNGDPSYNEQFF. The V call is TRBV28, the J call TRBJ2-1; either TRBD1 or TRBD2 may supply D (5 bases each). V was pared by 7 bases and J by 0 bases, with 10 bases between. The CDR3 totals 14 residues. Germline V gene sequence: CDR1 MDHEN, CDR2 SYDVKM. The variable domain in full, completed from reference TRBV28 and TRBJ2-1, reads DVKVTQSSRYLVKRTGEKVFLECVQDMDHENMFWYRQDPGLGLRLIYFSYDVKMKEKGDIPEGYSVSREKKERFSLILESASTNQTSMYLCASNGDPSYNEQFFGPGTRLTVL.

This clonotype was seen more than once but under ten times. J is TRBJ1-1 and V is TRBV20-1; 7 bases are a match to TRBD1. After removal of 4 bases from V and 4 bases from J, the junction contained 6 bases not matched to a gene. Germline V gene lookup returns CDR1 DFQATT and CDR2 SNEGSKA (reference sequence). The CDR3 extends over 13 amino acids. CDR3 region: CSANRQGGTEAFF. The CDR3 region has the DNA TGCAGTGCTAATCGACAGGGCGGCACTGAAGCTTTCTTT.

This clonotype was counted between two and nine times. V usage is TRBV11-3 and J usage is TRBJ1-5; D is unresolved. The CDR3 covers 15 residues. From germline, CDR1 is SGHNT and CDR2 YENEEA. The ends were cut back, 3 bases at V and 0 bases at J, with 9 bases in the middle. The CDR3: CASSLALDSNQPQHF. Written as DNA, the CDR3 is TGTGCCAGCAGCTTGGCTTTAGATAGCAATCAGCCCCAGCATTTT.

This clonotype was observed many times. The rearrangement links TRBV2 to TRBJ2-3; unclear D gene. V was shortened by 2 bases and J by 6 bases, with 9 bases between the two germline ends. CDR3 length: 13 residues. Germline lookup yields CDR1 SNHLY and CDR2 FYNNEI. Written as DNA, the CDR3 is TGTGCCAGCAGTGAACCCCCGGCCGATACGCAGTATTTT. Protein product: CASSEPPADTQYF. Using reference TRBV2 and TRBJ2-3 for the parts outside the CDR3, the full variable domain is EPEVTQTPSHQVTQMGQEVILRCVPISNHLYFYWYRQILGQKVEFLVSFYNNEISEKSEIFDDQFSVERPDGSNFTLKIRSTKLEDSAMYFCASSEPPADTQYFGPGTRLTVL.

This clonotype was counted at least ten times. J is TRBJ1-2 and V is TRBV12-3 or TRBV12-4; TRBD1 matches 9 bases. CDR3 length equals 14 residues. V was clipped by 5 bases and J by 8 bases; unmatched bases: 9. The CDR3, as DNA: TGTGCCAGCAGTCTGGGACAGGGTCGTGCCGGCTACACCTTC. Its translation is CASSLGQGRAGYTF.